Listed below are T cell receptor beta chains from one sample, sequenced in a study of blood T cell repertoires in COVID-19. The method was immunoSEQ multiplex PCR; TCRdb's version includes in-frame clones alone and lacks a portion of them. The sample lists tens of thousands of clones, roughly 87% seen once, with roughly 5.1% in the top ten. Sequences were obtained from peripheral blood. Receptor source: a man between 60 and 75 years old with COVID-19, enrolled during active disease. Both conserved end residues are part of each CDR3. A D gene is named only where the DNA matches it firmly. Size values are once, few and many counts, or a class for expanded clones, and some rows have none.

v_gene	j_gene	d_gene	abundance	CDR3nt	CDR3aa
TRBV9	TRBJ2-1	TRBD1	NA	TGTGCCAGCAGCGTAGAGGGGGGACAGGGCGGTGAGCAGTTCTTC	CASSVEGGQGGEQFF
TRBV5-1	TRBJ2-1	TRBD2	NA	TGCGCCAGCAGCTTGGCCGGGACTAGCGGGAGAGGGACCTACAATGAGCAGTTCTTC	CASSLAGTSGRGTYNEQFF
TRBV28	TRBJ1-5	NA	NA	TGTGCCAGCAGTACCTGGACAGCAAGCAATCAGCCCCAGCATTTT	CASSTWTASNQPQHF
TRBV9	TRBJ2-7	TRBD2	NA	TGTGCCAGCAGCGTAGGTCTAGCGGAGACCTACGAGCAGTACTTC	CASSVGLAETYEQYF
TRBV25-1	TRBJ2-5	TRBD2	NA	TGTGCCAGCAGTTCGGATGCTAGCGGAGAGACCCAGTACTTC	CASSSDASGETQYF
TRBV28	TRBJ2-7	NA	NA	TGTGCCAGCAGCAGGACAGAGTACGAGCAGTACTTC	CASSRTEYEQYF
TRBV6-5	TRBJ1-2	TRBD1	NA	TGTGCCAGCAGTCGGGGGGGACAGGGGGCATTAGGCTACACCTTC	CASSRGGQGALGYTF
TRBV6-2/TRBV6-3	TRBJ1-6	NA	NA	TGTGCCAGCAGTTGGCAGGGTACCTATAATTCACCCCTCCACTTT	CASSWQGTYNSPLHF
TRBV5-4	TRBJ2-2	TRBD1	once	TGTGCCAGCAGCCCGGGACAGTACACCGGGGAGCTGTTTTTT	CASSPGQYTGELFF
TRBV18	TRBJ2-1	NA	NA	TGTGCCAGCTCAACTCTACTAGAGCAGTTCTTC	CASSTLLEQFF
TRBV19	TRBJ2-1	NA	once	TGTGCCAGTAGTACCCGAGTAGCGTCGGGTGAGCAGTTCTTC	CASSTRVASGEQFF
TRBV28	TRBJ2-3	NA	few	TGTGCCAGCAGTCTACAGGTTCTCCAAAGCACAGATACGCAGTATTTT	CASSLQVLQSTDTQYF